The present T cell receptor beta chain was sequenced within a study of shared clonotypes between healthy human individuals. Whole-study results and caveats: Generation probabilities were higher for clonotypes shared across all four sorted-subset donors than for unshared ones. Larger estimated richness was generally recorded for naive subsets relative to memory subsets.

Both subsets, CD45RA+ naive and CD45RA-negative memory, were split from the CD4+ cells. Several immunoSEQ 96-well plates shared each subset's DNA, each plate a replicate. The protocol was immunoSEQ multiplex PCR, while the TCRdb copy is restricted to in-frame clones and leaves out a portion. The profile shows millions of clones, 85% to 95% of them singletons. Details on this clone: Its antigen is unknown.

The sequencing sample was made of naive CD4+ T cells sorted from blood. Subset indicated: CD45RA+ positively selected. The sequence was collected from a man aged 18 to 35 in good health.

The CDR3 sequence is CASSPLTWERAGEQYF. The CDR3 DNA follows: TGTGCCAGCAGCCCCCTAACATGGGAGCGGGCGGGGGAGCAGTACTTC. This sequence joins TRBV7-2 and TRBJ2-7; tentative D call: TRBD2 (6 bases). Germline-derived CDR1 and CDR2 are SGHTA and FQGNSA. V was trimmed by 5 bases and J by 7 bases, leaving 24 bases between them. This CDR3 has 16 amino acids.